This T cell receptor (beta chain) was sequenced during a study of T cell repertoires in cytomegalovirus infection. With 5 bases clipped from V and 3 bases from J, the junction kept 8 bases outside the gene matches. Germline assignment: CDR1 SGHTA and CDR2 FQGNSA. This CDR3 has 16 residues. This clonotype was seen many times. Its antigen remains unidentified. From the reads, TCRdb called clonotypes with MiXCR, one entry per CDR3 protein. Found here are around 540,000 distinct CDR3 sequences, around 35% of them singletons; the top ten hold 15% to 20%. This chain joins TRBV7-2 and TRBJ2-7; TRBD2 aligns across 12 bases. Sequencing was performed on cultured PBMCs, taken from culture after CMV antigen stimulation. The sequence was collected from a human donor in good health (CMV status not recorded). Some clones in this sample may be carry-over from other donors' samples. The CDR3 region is CASSITGLAGIYEQYF. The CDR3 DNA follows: TGTGCCAGCAGCATAACAGGACTAGCGGGGATCTACGAGCAGTACTTC.